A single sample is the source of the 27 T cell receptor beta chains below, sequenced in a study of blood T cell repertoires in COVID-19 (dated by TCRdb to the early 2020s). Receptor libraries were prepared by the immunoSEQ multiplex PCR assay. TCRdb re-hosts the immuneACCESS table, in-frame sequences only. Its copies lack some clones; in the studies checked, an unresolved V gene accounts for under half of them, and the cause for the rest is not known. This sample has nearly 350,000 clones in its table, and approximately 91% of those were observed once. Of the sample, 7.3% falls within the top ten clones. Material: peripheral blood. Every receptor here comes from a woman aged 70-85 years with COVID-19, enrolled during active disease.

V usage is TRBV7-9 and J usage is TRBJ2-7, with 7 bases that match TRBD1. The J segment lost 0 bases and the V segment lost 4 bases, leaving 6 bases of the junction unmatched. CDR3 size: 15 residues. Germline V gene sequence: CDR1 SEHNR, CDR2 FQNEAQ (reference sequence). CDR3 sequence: CASSSRQGSSYEQYF. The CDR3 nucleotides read TGTGCCAGCAGCTCCCGACAGGGAAGCTCCTACGAGCAGTACTTC.

The CDR3 DNA sequence: TGTGCCAGTAGCTCGGGACAGGGTAAGGACGAGCAGTACTTC. It specifies CASSSGQGKDEQYF. J is TRBJ2-7 and V is TRBV19; 9 positions agree with TRBD1. J lost 5 bases, V lost 6 bases, and 8 bases had no gene match. The germline gives CDR1 LNHDA, CDR2 SQIVND (reference sequence). The length of the CDR3 is 14 residues.

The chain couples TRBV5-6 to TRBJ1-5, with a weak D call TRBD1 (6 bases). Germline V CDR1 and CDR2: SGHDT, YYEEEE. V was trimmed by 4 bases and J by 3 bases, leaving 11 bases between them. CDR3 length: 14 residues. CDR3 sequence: CASSQTGNNQPQHF. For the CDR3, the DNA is TGTGCCAGCAGCCAAACAGGGAACAATCAGCCCCAGCATTTT.

The CDR3 bases are TGTGCCACCAGTGACAGGGTCCGGGATACGCAGTATTTT. Protein product: CATSDRVRDTQYF. This chain uses TRBV24-1 with TRBJ2-3, with a possible D match to TRBD1 (5 bases). The CDR3 covers 13 residues. The germline V gene encodes CDR1 KGHDR and CDR2 SFDVKD. Trimming removed 4 bases at V and 6 bases at J, with 10 bases between.

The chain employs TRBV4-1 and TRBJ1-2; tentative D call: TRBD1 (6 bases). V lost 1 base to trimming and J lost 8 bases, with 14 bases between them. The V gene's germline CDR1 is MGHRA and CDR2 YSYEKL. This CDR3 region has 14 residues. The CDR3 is CASSQGDRSEGYTF. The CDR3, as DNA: TGCGCCAGCAGCCAAGGCGACAGGTCGGAGGGCTACACCTTC.

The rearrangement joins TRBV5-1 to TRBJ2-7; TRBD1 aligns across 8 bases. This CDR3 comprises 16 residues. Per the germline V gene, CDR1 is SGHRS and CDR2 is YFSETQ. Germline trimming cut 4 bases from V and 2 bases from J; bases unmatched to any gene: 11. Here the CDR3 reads CASSRGTGISAYEQYF. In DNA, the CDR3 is TGCGCCAGCAGCCGAGGGACAGGTATATCTGCCTACGAGCAGTACTTC.

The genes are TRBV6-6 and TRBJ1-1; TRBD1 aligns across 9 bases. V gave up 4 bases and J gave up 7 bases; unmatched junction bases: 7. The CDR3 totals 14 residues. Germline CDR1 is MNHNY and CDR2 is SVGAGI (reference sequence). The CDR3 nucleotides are TGTGCCAGCAGTTGGTCAACAGGGGGCGGTGAAGCTTTCTTT. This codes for CASSWSTGGGEAFF.

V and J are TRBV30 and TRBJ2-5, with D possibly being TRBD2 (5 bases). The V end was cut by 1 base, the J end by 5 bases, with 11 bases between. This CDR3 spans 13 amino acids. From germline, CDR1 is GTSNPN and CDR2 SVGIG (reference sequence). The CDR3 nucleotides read TGTGCCTGGAGTGGGGTAGCGAGGGAGACCCAGTACTTC. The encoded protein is CAWSGVARETQYF.

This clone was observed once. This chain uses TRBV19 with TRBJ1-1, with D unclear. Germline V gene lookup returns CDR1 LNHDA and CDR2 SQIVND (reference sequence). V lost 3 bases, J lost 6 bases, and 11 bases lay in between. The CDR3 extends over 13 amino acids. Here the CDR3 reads CASSIRGTPEAFF. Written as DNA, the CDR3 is TGTGCCAGTAGTATTAGAGGTACCCCTGAAGCTTTCTTT. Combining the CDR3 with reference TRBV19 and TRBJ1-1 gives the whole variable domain DGGITQSPKYLFRKEGQNVTLSCEQNLNHDAMYWYRQDPGQGLRLIYYSQIVNDFQKGDIAEGYSVSREKKESFPLTVTSAQKNPTAFYLCASSIRGTPEAFFGQGTRLTVV.

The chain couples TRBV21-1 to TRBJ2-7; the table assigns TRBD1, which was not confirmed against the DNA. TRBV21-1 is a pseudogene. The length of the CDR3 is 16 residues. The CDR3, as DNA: TGTGCCAGCAGCACCCGGACAGGGGAGGTCTCCTACGAGCAGTACTTC. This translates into CASSTRTGEVSYEQYF.

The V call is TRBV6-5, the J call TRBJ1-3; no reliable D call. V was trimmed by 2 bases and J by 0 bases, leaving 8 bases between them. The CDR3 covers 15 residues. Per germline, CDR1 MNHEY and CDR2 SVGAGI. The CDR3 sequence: CASSYAASSGNTIYF. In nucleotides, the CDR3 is TGTGCCAGCAGTTACGCCGCTAGCTCTGGAAACACCATATATTTT.

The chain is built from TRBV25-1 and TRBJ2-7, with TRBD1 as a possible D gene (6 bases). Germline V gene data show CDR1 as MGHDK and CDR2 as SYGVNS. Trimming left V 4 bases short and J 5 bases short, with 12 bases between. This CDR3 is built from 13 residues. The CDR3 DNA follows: TGTGCCAGCAGTGCCGCTCAGGGGAACGAGCAGTACTTC. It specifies CASSAAQGNEQYF.

In nucleotides, the CDR3 is TGTGCCAGCATAAGCCCAGGGCAGGGCTCCACGGCTGAAGCTTTCTTT. Protein: CASISPGQGSTAEAFF. The chain has TRBV28 and TRBJ1-1, with D perhaps matching TRBD1 (5 bases). V was trimmed by 7 bases and J by 6 bases, leaving 24 bases between them. CDR3 length: 16 amino acids. Germline CDR1 MDHEN, CDR2 SYDVKM.

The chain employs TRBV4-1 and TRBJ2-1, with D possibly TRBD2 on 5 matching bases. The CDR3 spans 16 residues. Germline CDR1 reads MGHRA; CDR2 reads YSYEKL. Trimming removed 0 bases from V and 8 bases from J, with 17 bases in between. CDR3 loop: CASSQDGGARYDEQFF. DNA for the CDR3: TGCGCCAGCAGCCAAGATGGAGGAGCGAGATACGATGAGCAGTTCTTC.

The CDR3 sequence: CASSIAGTGLTEAFF. The CDR3 DNA follows: TGTGCCAGCAGTATAGCCGGGACAGGGTTGACTGAAGCTTTCTTT. The gene calls are TRBV28 and TRBJ1-1, with 9 bases aligning to TRBD1. V was pared by 5 bases and J by 5 bases, with 9 bases of the junction left unmatched. This CDR3 comprises 15 residues. Looked up from germline, CDR1 is MDHEN and CDR2 is SYDVKM.

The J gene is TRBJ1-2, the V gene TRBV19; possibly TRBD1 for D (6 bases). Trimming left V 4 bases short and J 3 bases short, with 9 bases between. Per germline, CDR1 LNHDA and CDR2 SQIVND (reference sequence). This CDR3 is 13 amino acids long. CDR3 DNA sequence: TGTGCCAGTAGTAGGGACAAATACTATGGCTACACCTTC. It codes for CASSRDKYYGYTF.

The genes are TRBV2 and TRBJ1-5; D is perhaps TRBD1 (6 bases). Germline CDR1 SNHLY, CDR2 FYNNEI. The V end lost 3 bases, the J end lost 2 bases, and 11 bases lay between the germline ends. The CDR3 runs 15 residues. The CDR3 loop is CASSEREGGNQPQHF. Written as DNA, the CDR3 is TGTGCCAGCAGTGAGAGGGAGGGGGGCAATCAGCCCCAGCATTTT.

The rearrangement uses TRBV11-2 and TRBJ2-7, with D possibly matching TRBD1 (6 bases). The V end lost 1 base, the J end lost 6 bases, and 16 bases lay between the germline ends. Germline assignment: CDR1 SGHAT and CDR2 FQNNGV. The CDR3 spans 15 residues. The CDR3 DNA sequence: TGTGCCAGCAGCTTAGTGTCACAGGGAAGGGGCGAGCAGTACTTC. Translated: CASSLVSQGRGEQYF.

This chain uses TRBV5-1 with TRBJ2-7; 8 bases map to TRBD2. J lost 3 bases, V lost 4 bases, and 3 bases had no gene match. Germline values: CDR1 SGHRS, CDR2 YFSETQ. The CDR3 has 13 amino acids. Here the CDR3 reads CASSGGGLYEQYF. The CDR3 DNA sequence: TGCGCCAGCAGCGGCGGGGGGCTCTACGAGCAGTACTTC.

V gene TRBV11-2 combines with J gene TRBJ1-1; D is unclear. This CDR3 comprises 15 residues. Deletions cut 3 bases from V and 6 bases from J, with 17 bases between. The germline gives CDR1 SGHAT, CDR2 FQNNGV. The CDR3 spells CASSFLVLREAEAFF. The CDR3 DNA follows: TGTGCCAGCAGCTTCCTGGTACTCCGGGAAGCTGAAGCTTTCTTT. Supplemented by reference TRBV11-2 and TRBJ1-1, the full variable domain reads EAGVAQSPRYKIIEKRQSVAFWCNPISGHATLYWYQQILGQGPKLLIQFQNNGVVDDSQLPKDRFSAERLKGVDSTLKIQPAKLEDSAVYLCASSFLVLREAEAFFGQGTRLTVV.

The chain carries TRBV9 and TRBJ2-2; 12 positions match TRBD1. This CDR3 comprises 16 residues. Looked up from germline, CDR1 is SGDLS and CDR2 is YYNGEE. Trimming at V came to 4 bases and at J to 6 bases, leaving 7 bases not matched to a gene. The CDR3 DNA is TGTGCCAGCAGCACCTTTGGGACAGGGGGCTCCGGGGAGCTGTTTTTT. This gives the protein CASSTFGTGGSGELFF.

CDR3 DNA sequence: TGTGCCAGCAGCCCCTATCTGTGGCAGGGACTAGCCAAAAACATTCAGTACTTC. This codes for CASSPYLWQGLAKNIQYF. J is TRBJ2-4 and V is TRBV5-8, with a possible D match to TRBD2 (6 bases). The V gene lost 4 bases and the J gene lost 0 bases, with 20 bases spanning the gap. The CDR3 sequence is 18 residues long. Germline-derived CDR1 and CDR2 are SGHTS and YDEGEE.

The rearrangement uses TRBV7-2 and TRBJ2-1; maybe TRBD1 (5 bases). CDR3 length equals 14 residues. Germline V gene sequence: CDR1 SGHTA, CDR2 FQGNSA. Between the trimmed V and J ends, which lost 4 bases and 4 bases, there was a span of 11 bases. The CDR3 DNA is TGTGCCAGCAGCTACCTGGGGCCATACAATGAGCAGTTCTTC. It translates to CASSYLGPYNEQFF.

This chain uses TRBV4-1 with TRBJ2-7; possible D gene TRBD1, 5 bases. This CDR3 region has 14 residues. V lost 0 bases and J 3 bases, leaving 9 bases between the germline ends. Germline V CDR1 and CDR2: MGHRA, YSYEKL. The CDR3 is CASSQDGHLYEQYF. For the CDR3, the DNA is TGCGCCAGCAGCCAAGACGGACACCTCTACGAGCAGTACTTC.

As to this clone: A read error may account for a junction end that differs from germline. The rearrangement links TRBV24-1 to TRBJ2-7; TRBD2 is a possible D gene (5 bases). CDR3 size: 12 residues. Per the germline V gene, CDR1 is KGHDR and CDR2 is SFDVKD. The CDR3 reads CATSATGVTFRF. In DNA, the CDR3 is TGTGCCACCAGCGCAACCGGGGTAACCTTTCGCTTC.

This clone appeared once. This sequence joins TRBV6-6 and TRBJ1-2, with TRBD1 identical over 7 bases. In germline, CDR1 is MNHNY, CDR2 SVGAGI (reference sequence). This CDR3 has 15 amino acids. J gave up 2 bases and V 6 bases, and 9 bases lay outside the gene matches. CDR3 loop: CASSHLTGANYGYTF. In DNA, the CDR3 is TGTGCCAGCAGCCACCTCACAGGGGCGAACTATGGCTACACCTTC.

The CDR3 region has the DNA TGTGCCAGCAGCTTAGCGGTAGCGGGGGGCTATGCGAAGACCCAGTACTTC. This sequence encodes CASSLAVAGGYAKTQYF. V and J are TRBV7-8 and TRBJ2-5, with TRBD2 identical over 10 bases. The CDR3 totals 17 residues. From germline, CDR1 is SGHVS and CDR2 FQNEAQ. Germline trimming cut 0 bases from V and 6 bases from J; bases unmatched to any gene: 10.